This T cell receptor beta chain was sequenced in a study of T cell responses to AZD1222 COVID-19 vaccine. Findings of the study overall: Donors were mostly white British, more females; clonal diversity possibly underestimated.

The protocol was immunoSEQ multiplex PCR, while the TCRdb copy is restricted to in-frame clones and leaves out a portion. The table lists approximately 75,000 clones, roughly 84% of them singletons. CDR3 length equals 15 residues. CDR1 and CDR2 from the germline V gene are SGHTA and FQGNSA. V trimming: 3 bases; J trimming: 7 bases; junction bases outside the gene matches: 5. Note on this clone: Its cognate antigen is unknown.

Researchers grouped second doses given at about 4 or about 12 weeks into one pool. This receptor was identified in an adult who received the AZD1222 COVID-19 vaccine. Sequenced here: peripheral blood, sampled 28 days after the second AZD1222 dose. This chain links TRBV7-2 with TRBJ1-6, with TRBD1 identical over 8 bases. CDR3 residues: CASSFSWTGNSPLHF. The CDR3 nucleotides are TGTGCCAGCAGCTTTAGCTGGACAGGGAATTCACCCCTCCACTTT.